The 13 T cell receptor beta chains below were found in one sample sequenced in a study of blood T cell repertoires in COVID-19. Here immunoSEQ multiplex PCR was the method, and the copy in TCRdb shows in-frame clones only, minus some. The profile shows approximately 82,000 clones, about four fifths of them singletons. Sample: peripheral blood. Receptor source: a woman aged 55-75 years with acute or convalescent COVID-19.

The chain has TRBV19 and TRBJ1-2; a possible D gene is TRBD1 (6 bases). This CDR3 spans 15 amino acids. Germline lookup yields CDR1 LNHDA and CDR2 SQIVND (reference sequence). Trimming pared 5 bases from V and 4 bases from J, leaving 17 bases between. The CDR3 loop is CASSASSGVRYGYTF. The CDR3 coding sequence is TGTGCCAGTAGTGCTTCCTCAGGGGTGCGCTATGGCTACACCTTC.

This chain uses TRBV5-1 with TRBJ1-1; weak D call: TRBD1 (6 bases). Germline V gene data show CDR1 as SGHRS and CDR2 as YFSETQ. CDR3 length: 15 amino acids. V dropped 0 bases and J dropped 1 base, with 10 bases sitting between them. CDR3 in amino acids: CASSLVVGGNTEAFF. The CDR3, as DNA: TGCGCCAGCAGCTTGGTGGTAGGGGGGAACACTGAAGCTTTCTTT.

This clone was seen once. The chain combines TRBV3-1 (or the pseudogene TRBV3-2) with TRBJ1-2; D is unresolved. V gave up 1 base and J gave up 4 bases, with 10 bases separating them. The germline V gene has CDR1 LGHDT and CDR2 YNNKEL (reference sequence). The CDR3 has 14 residues. CDR3 residues: CASSQVTRGYGYTF. Here the CDR3 DNA reads TGTGCCAGCAGCCAAGTAACTCGGGGCTATGGCTACACCTTC.

The V gene is TRBV9, the J gene TRBJ2-7, with D possibly being TRBD2 (5 bases). CDR3 length: 13 residues. The germline V gene encodes CDR1 SGDLS and CDR2 YYNGEE. V was clipped by 4 bases and J by 8 bases, with 16 bases between them. CDR3 loop: CASSPGLRLKQYF. CDR3 bases: TGTGCCAGCAGCCCCGGACTGAGACTCAAGCAGTACTTC.

This clone has a handful of counts. This sequence joins TRBV5-4 and TRBJ2-2, with D possibly TRBD1 on 6 matching bases. The V gene's germline CDR1 is SGHNT and CDR2 YYREEE (reference sequence). CDR3 size: 14 residues. Trimming cost V 4 bases and J 6 bases, with 13 bases left between them. In DNA, the CDR3 is TGTGCCAGCAGCGGAACTCAGGGGCCCGGGGAGCTGTTTTTT. Its translation is CASSGTQGPGELFF.

The chain combines TRBV5-6 with TRBJ1-4, with TRBD1 identical over 8 bases. Germline CDR1 is SGHDT and CDR2 is YYEEEE. The CDR3 contains 15 residues. The V gene end was trimmed by 2 bases and the J gene end by 5 bases; junction bases not matched to a gene: 5. This CDR3 is CASSLRTGMNEKLFF. The DNA of the CDR3 is TGTGCCAGCAGCTTACGGACAGGGATGAATGAAAAACTGTTTTTT.

This clone showed up just once. V is TRBV9 and J is TRBJ1-1; 9 bases are shared with TRBD1. V dropped 3 bases and J dropped 6; count of bases not matched to a gene: 6. The CDR3 is 14 residues long. Germline V gives CDR1 SGDLS, CDR2 YYNGEE. The chain's CDR3 is CASSGDRGFAEAFF. As DNA, the CDR3 is TGTGCCAGCAGCGGAGACAGGGGGTTCGCTGAAGCTTTCTTT.

As to this clone: Different DNA sequences within this sample yield the same CDR3. V gene TRBV5-6 combines with J gene TRBJ2-7; weak D call: TRBD1 (6 bases). Trimming removed 4 bases at V and 3 bases at J, with 14 bases between. CDR1 and CDR2 from the germline V gene are SGHDT and YYEEEE. The CDR3 runs 14 residues. In nucleotides, the CDR3 is TGTGCCAGCAGCGGCCCGGGACAAATCTACGAGCAGTACTTC. Protein: CASSGPGQIYEQYF.

J is TRBJ1-2 and V is TRBV28; D not resolved. CDR1 and CDR2 (germline): MDHEN, SYDVKM. This CDR3 is built from 14 residues. V lost 6 bases, J lost 4 bases, and 15 bases lay in between. CDR3 region: CASSPVRRGYGYTF. The CDR3 coding sequence is TGTGCCAGCAGCCCGGTTCGGCGGGGCTATGGCTACACCTTC.

V is TRBV6-2 or TRBV6-3 and J is TRBJ1-2, with D tentatively TRBD1 (6 bases). Per germline, CDR1 MNHEY and CDR2 SVGEGT. The CDR3 loop spans 13 amino acids. Trimming stripped 2 bases from V and 7 bases from J, with 11 bases between. CDR3 nucleotide sequence: TGTGCCAGCAGTTACGGGACATACGGTGGCTACACCTTC. Protein sequence: CASSYGTYGGYTF.

In its sample, this clone was seen once. This sequence joins TRBV29-1 and TRBJ1-4, with a tentative D call TRBD1 (5 bases). Germline V gene sequence: CDR1 SQVTM, CDR2 ANQGSEA. Trimming removed 1 base at V and 2 bases at J, with 20 bases between. The CDR3 totals 18 residues. CDR3 coding DNA: TGCAGCGTTGAAGTAATAGGAACGCGCGGGGGGACTAATGAAAAACTGTTTTTT. This sequence encodes CSVEVIGTRGGTNEKLFF. Looking up the rest from reference TRBV29-1 and TRBJ1-4 gives the full variable domain: SAVISQKPSRDICQRGTSLTIQCQVDSQVTMMFWYRQQPGQSLTLIATANQGSEATYESGFVIDKFPISRPNLTFSTLTVSNMSPEDSSIYLCSVEVIGTRGGTNEKLFFGSGTQLSVL.

This chain uses TRBV7-9 with TRBJ2-1; the D is unclear. V lost 0 bases and J 8 bases, leaving 14 bases between the germline ends. The germline CDR1 and CDR2 sequences are SEHNR and FQNEAQ (reference sequence). The CDR3 is made up of 15 amino acids. DNA for the CDR3: TGTGCCAGCAGCTTAGCCACAGCCTCGTACGATGAGCAGTTCTTC. Its protein is CASSLATASYDEQFF. Variable domain in full (rest from reference TRBV7-9 and TRBJ2-1): DTGVSQNPRHKITKRGQNVTFRCDPISEHNRLYWYRQTLGQGPEFLTYFQNEAQLEKSRLLSDRFSAERPKGSFSTLEIQRTEQGDSAMYLCASSLATASYDEQFFGPGTRLTVL.

This rearrangement joins TRBV5-5 to TRBJ1-5; tentatively, D is TRBD1 (5 bases). With 0 bases removed from V and 6 bases from J, the gap between germline ends came to 19 bases. The CDR3 is made up of 17 amino acids. Germline values: CDR1 SGHKS, CDR2 YYEKEE (reference sequence). DNA for the CDR3: TGTGCCAGCAGCTTGGGTGTCGGGCAGGGCCTTCCTCAGCCCCAGCATTTT. Protein product: CASSLGVGQGLPQPQHF.